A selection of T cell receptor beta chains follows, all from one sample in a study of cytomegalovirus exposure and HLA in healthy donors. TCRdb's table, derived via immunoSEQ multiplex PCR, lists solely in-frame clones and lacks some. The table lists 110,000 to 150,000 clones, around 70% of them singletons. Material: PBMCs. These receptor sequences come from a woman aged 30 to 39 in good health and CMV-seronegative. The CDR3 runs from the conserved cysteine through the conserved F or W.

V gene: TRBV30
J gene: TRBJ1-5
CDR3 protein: CAWSVGRVSNSNQPQHF

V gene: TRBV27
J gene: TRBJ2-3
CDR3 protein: CASSPTGTDTQYF

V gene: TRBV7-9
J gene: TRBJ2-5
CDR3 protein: CASSLGIAGGRETQYF

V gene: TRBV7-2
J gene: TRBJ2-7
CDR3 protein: CASSLETGSSYEQYF

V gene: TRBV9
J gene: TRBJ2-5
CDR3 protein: CASSSGIQETQYF

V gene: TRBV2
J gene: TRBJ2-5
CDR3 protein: CASSENLAGEETQYF

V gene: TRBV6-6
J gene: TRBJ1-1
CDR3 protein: CASRFRGANTEAFF

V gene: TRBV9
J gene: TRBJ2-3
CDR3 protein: CASSRGTSGVDTQYF

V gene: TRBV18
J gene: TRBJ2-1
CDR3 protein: CASSLGTGGWNEQFF

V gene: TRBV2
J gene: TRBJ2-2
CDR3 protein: CASSVVNRGNTGELFF

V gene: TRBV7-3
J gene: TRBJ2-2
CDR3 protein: CASSLSSVGAELFF